Listed below are T cell receptor beta chains from one sample, sequenced in a study of cytomegalovirus exposure and HLA in healthy donors. Measured with immunoSEQ multiplex PCR; TCRdb has only the in-frame clones, and not every one. The table shows roughly 120,000 clones, with about 83% occurring only once. The material sequenced was PBMCs. These receptors all stem from a man aged 18 to 30 in good health and CMV-seronegative. The CDR3 runs from the conserved cysteine through the conserved F or W. A D gene is named only where the DNA matches it firmly. The size field is filled for only some rows; it gives once, few, many or a size class.

J: TRBJ1-4; size: -; D: -; V: TRBV5-1; DNA: TGCGCCAGCAGCCTGCGGGCCGAGGGTGAAAAACTGTTTTTT; CDR3: CASSLRAEGEKLFF
J: TRBJ1-6; size: few; D: -; V: TRBV28; DNA: TGTGCCAGCAGTAAGATATCAGGCGTTGGCTCACCCCTCCACTTT; CDR3: CASSKISGVGSPLHF
J: TRBJ1-4; size: -; D: -; V: TRBV28; DNA: TGTGCCAGCAGTTTGTTAACAGGCGCTAATGAAAAACTGTTTTTT; CDR3: CASSLLTGANEKLFF
J: TRBJ2-7; size: -; D: -; V: TRBV20-1; DNA: TGCAGTGCTAGACTGTCCTACGAGCAGTACTTC; CDR3: CSARLSYEQYF
J: TRBJ1-2; size: few; D: -; V: TRBV29-1; DNA: TGCAGCGTTGAAGGGGAGGCAGTTTATGGCTACACCTTC; CDR3: CSVEGEAVYGYTF
J: TRBJ1-2; size: -; D: TRBD1; V: TRBV19; DNA: TGTGCCAGTAGTATGGGACAGGGAAATTCTGGAGGCTACACCTTC; CDR3: CASSMGQGNSGGYTF
J: TRBJ1-1; size: -; D: -; V: TRBV5-4; DNA: TGTGCCAGCAGCGCTTGGGGGGACACTGAAGCTTTCTTT; CDR3: CASSAWGDTEAFF
J: TRBJ2-7; size: -; D: -; V: TRBV5-1; DNA: TGCGCCAGCAGTCCGGGACTTAAGACAGCCAGCTCCTACGAGCAGTACTTC; CDR3: CASSPGLKTASSYEQYF
J: TRBJ2-3; size: -; D: TRBD2; V: TRBV10-3; DNA: TGTGCCATCAGTGATCCCGGGACTAGCGGAAGCACAGATACGCAGTATTTT; CDR3: CAISDPGTSGSTDTQYF
J: TRBJ2-5; size: -; D: -; V: TRBV6-6; DNA: TGTGCCAGCAAGGCAGGGTCGGAGACCCAGTACTTC; CDR3: CASKAGSETQYF
J: TRBJ2-5; size: -; D: TRBD2; V: TRBV5-1; DNA: TGCGCCAGCAGCCAGGAGCGGGGCGGGATTTCCCAGTACTTC; CDR3: CASSQERGGISQYF
J: TRBJ1-1; size: -; D: TRBD1; V: TRBV19; DNA: TGTGCCAGTAGTATTCGGACAGGGAGAGATTTCACTGAAGCTTTCTTT; CDR3: CASSIRTGRDFTEAFF
J: TRBJ1-2; size: -; D: TRBD1; V: TRBV19; DNA: TGTGCCAGTACCTTTTCGACAGGGGTTAACTATGGCTACACCTTC; CDR3: CASTFSTGVNYGYTF
J: TRBJ2-3; size: -; D: -; V: TRBV5-1; DNA: TGCGCCAGCAGGGGACTTGACGTGGATACGCAGTATTTT; CDR3: CASRGLDVDTQYF
J: TRBJ2-2; size: -; D: -; V: TRBV5-1; DNA: TGCGCCAGCAGCTTGGGGGACTTTAACACCGGGGAGCTGTTTTTT; CDR3: CASSLGDFNTGELFF
J: TRBJ1-3; size: -; D: -; V: TRBV6-1; DNA: TGTGCCAGCAGTGAAGCTCTCTCTGGAAACACCATATATTTT; CDR3: CASSEALSGNTIYF
J: TRBJ2-1; size: -; D: TRBD2; V: TRBV6-5; DNA: TGTGCCAGCAGTTACAGCCCTAGCGGGGGCGAGGAGCAGTTCTTC; CDR3: CASSYSPSGGEEQFF
J: TRBJ2-3; size: -; D: TRBD2; V: TRBV13; DNA: TGTGCCAGCAGCCCTGAACCCGGGACTAGCGGAAACACAGATACGCAGTATTTT; CDR3: CASSPEPGTSGNTDTQYF
J: TRBJ2-5; size: -; D: TRBD2; V: TRBV29-1; DNA: TGCAGCGTTGACATGGGAGGGATGGGGCAAGAGACCCAGTACTTC; CDR3: CSVDMGGMGQETQYF
J: TRBJ1-5; size: -; D: -; V: TRBV7-2; DNA: TGTGCCAGCAGCCTCCGGGGCAATCAGCCCCAGCATTTT; CDR3: CASSLRGNQPQHF
J: TRBJ2-7; size: -; D: -; V: TRBV27; DNA: TGTGCCAGCAGCCTAAGCCCGACAGTTATCGTCTACGAGCAGTACTTC; CDR3: CASSLSPTVIVYEQYF
J: TRBJ1-1; size: many; D: TRBD1; V: TRBV15; DNA: TGTGCCACCAGCGGTTTTGGACAGGGAGTGGACACTGAAGCTTTCTTT; CDR3: CATSGFGQGVDTEAFF